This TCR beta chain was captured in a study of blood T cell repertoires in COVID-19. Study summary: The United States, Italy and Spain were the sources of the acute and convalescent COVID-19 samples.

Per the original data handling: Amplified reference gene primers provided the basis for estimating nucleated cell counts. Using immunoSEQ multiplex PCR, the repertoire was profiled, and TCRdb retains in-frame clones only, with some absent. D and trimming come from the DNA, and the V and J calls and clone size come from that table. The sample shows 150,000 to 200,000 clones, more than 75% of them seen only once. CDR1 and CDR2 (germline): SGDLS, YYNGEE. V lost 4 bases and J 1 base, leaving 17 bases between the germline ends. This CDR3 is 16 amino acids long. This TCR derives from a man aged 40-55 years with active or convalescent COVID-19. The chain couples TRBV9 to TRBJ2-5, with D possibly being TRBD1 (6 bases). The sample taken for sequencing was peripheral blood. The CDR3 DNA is TGTGCCAGCAGCTACGGAGCAGGGGACCGCCAAGAGACCCAGTACTTC. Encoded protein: CASSYGAGDRQETQYF.